The 19 T cell receptor beta chains below all came from one sample that was sequenced in a study of control samples from healthy donors and cancer patients. The repertoire was sequenced with immunoSEQ multiplex PCR; TCRdb's copy has only in-frame clones and lacks some. The data hold 120,000 or so clones, with around 87% observed a single time. The sample comprised blood. These receptors came from a middle-aged man in good health.

The rearrangement uses TRBV7-2 and TRBJ1-5; no clear D. Trimming cost V 2 bases and J 4 bases, with 15 bases left between them. The CDR3 is 16 amino acids. Germline V lookup: CDR1 SGHTA, CDR2 FQGNSA. The chain's CDR3 is CASSLQPGRMNQPQHF. CDR3 DNA: TGTGCCAGCAGCTTACAGCCCGGGCGAATGAATCAGCCCCAGCATTTT.

The gene calls are TRBV24-1 and TRBJ2-5, with a tentative D call TRBD2 (6 bases). Germline V gene lookup returns CDR1 KGHDR and CDR2 SFDVKD. The CDR3 consists of 13 residues. V gave up 2 bases and J gave up 5 bases, with 8 bases separating them. The CDR3 nucleotides read TGTGCCACCAGTGATTGGGGAGGCGAGACCCAGTACTTC. It codes for CATSDWGGETQYF.

This rearrangement joins TRBV7-8 to TRBJ1-1, with TRBD1 as a possible D gene (5 bases). Germline lookup yields CDR1 SGHVS and CDR2 FQNEAQ. The CDR3 runs to 14 residues. Trimming removed 4 bases at V and 8 bases at J, with 17 bases between. Here the CDR3 reads CASSSRDKGAEAFF. CDR3 coding DNA: TGTGCCAGCAGCTCCCGGGATAAAGGGGCAGAAGCTTTCTTT.

The chain couples TRBV29-1 to TRBJ1-2, with D possibly TRBD1 on 5 matching bases. Germline V CDR1 and CDR2: SQVTM, ANQGSEA. CDR3 length: 13 residues. Trimming stripped 2 bases from V and 4 bases from J, with 11 bases between. The CDR3 coding sequence is TGCAGCGTTGAAATGGGGCAGGTCTATGGCTACACCTTC. Amino acid sequence: CSVEMGQVYGYTF.

J is TRBJ1-6 and V is TRBV7-9, with 9 bases matching TRBD1. V dropped 4 bases and J dropped 9; count of bases not matched to a gene: 7. This CDR3 region has 15 residues. The germline CDR1 and CDR2 sequences are SEHNR and FQNEAQ (reference sequence). The CDR3 is CASSSTGTGTSPLHF. The CDR3 DNA reads TGTGCCAGCAGCTCTACCGGGACAGGGACTTCACCCCTCCACTTT.

The CDR3 bases are TGTGCTAGTGGTACAGACAGGGGTAAAATAGATACGCAGTATTTT. Its protein product is CASGTDRGKIDTQYF. V gene TRBV12-5 combines with J gene TRBJ2-3, with 8 nucleotides matching TRBD1. CDR1 is LGHNT and CDR2 is FRNRAP in the germline V gene. This CDR3 region has 15 residues. The junction had 9 bases not matched to a gene; V was cut back by 5 bases and J by 5 bases.

The chain combines TRBV7-6 with TRBJ1-1, with a weak D call TRBD1 (6 bases). The CDR3 spans 18 residues. V was trimmed by 1 base and J by 0 bases, leaving 18 bases between them. CDR1 is SGHVS and CDR2 is FNYEAQ in the germline V gene. The CDR3 DNA reads TGTGCCAGCAGCTTAGTGTGGGGGGGCAGGGGAATGAACACTGAAGCTTTCTTT. The encoded protein is CASSLVWGGRGMNTEAFF.

The chain has TRBV12-3 or TRBV12-4 and TRBJ2-5; D gene unclear. Trimming removed 5 bases from V and 5 bases from J, with 9 bases in between. The CDR3 runs 12 residues. The CDR3 here is CASSPRVETQYF. The CDR3 DNA reads TGTGCCAGCAGTCCCAGAGTCGAGACCCAGTACTTC.

The rearrangement joins TRBV10-3 to TRBJ1-5; D remains ambiguous. Looked up from germline, CDR1 is ENHRY and CDR2 is SYGVKD. CDR3 length: 13 residues. Trimming removed 3 bases from V and 9 bases from J, with 12 bases in between. CDR3 DNA: TGTGCCATCAGTGACAGGTCCCAGCGGCCCCAGCATTTT. Translation gives CAISDRSQRPQHF.

The chain carries TRBV6-2 or TRBV6-3 and TRBJ2-6; D remains ambiguous. CDR3 length equals 16 residues. CDR1 and CDR2 from the germline V gene are MNHEY and SVGEGT. V shed 6 bases and J shed 0 bases, with 12 bases lying between them. This CDR3 reads CASSQGYVSGANVLTF. The DNA for the CDR3 is TGTGCCAGCAGCCAAGGGTACGTCTCTGGGGCCAACGTCCTGACTTTC.

The rearrangement joins TRBV10-3 to TRBJ1-2, with 7 bases identical to TRBD1. Germline V CDR1 and CDR2: ENHRY, SYGVKD. CDR3 length: 13 residues. V shed 2 bases, J shed 8 bases, and the junction held 5 bases outside the gene matches. CDR3 nucleotide sequence: TGTGCCATCAGTGAGGACAGGGTGAGAGGCTACACCTTC. As protein: CAISEDRVRGYTF.

The V call is TRBV5-1, the J call TRBJ2-5; tentative D call: TRBD2 (5 bases). Germline V gene lookup returns CDR1 SGHRS and CDR2 YFSETQ. V gave up 5 bases and J gave up 0 bases, with 23 bases separating them. The CDR3 is made up of 18 amino acids. DNA for the CDR3: TGCGCCAGCAGACCGATAAATGAGGGCCCCGGACACCAAGAGACCCAGTACTTC. This gives the protein CASRPINEGPGHQETQYF.

CDR3 sequence: CATSRGQGSSGANVLTF. In DNA form, the CDR3 reads TGTGCCACCAGCAGAGGACAGGGTAGTTCTGGGGCCAACGTCCTGACTTTC. The genes are TRBV15 and TRBJ2-6, with TRBD1 identical over 7 bases. V was pared by 1 base and J by 1 base, with 4 bases of the junction left unmatched. Germline V gives CDR1 LNHNV, CDR2 YYDKDF (reference sequence). The CDR3 is made up of 17 amino acids.

V is TRBV6-4 and J is TRBJ1-2; no definite D call. CDR3 length: 18 amino acids. Germline V gene lookup returns CDR1 MRHNA and CDR2 SNTAGT. V lost 0 bases and J 6 bases, leaving 23 bases between the germline ends. The CDR3 bases are TGTGCCAGCAGTGACTCGACTCTTAGCGGGCAGAGGGCCGATGGCTACACCTTC. Its protein product is CASSDSTLSGQRADGYTF.

This chain links TRBV7-8 with TRBJ2-4; D is possibly TRBD2 (6 bases). Germline V gene sequence: CDR1 SGHVS, CDR2 FQNEAQ. This CDR3 is built from 15 residues. V was cut by 5 bases and J by 2 bases, with 13 bases left in between. This chain's CDR3 is CASSPWGVPKNIQYF. CDR3 nucleotides: TGTGCCAGCAGCCCGTGGGGGGTGCCCAAAAACATTCAGTACTTC. Looking up the rest from reference TRBV7-8 and TRBJ2-4 gives the full variable domain: GAGVSQSPRYKVAKRGQDVALRCDPISGHVSLFWYQQALGQGPEFLTYFQNEAQLDKSGLPSDRFFAERPEGSVSTLKIQRTQQEDSAVYLCASSPWGVPKNIQYFGAGTRLSVL.

This clone was picked up one time. The J gene is TRBJ1-6, the V gene TRBV7-2; D might be TRBD1 (5 bases). The length of the CDR3 is 16 residues. CDR1 and CDR2 from the germline V gene are SGHTA and FQGNSA. V lost 5 bases to trimming and J lost 13 bases, with 24 bases between them. The CDR3 loop is CASSRRTGTATSPLHF. CDR3 sequence (DNA): TGTGCCAGCAGCAGACGCACCGGGACGGCTACGAGTCCCCTCCACTTT.

V and J are TRBV6-5 and TRBJ2-5; D may be TRBD1 or TRBD2 (6 bases each). Trimming pared 7 bases from V and 6 bases from J, leaving 18 bases between. The germline CDR1 and CDR2 sequences are MNHEY and SVGAGI. The CDR3 is 14 residues long. This CDR3 reads CASISPRGPQTQYF. The CDR3 DNA sequence: TGTGCCAGCATCTCCCCCCGGGGGCCGCAGACCCAGTACTTC.

This clone was observed a single time. CDR3 coding DNA: TGCGCCAGCCAGGAGGGGGCGGGGGGCTCTCGCTACACCTTC. Translated, it gives CASQEGAGGSRYTF. The gene calls are TRBV5-1 and TRBJ1-2; 7 bases agree with TRBD1. J gave up 9 bases and V 7 bases, and 15 bases lay outside the gene matches. The germline V gene encodes CDR1 SGHRS and CDR2 YFSETQ. This CDR3 is built from 14 residues. Filled out from reference TRBV5-1 and TRBJ1-2, the complete variable domain reads KAGVTQTPRYLIKTRGQQVTLSCSPISGHRSVSWYQQTPGQGLQFLFEYFSETQRNKGNFPGRFSGRQFSNSRSEMNVSTLELGDSALYLCASQEGAGGSRYTFGSGTRLTVV.

This clone was counted a few times. The rearrangement links TRBV7-9 to TRBJ1-6; D not certain. The germline V gene has CDR1 SEHNR and CDR2 FQNEAQ (reference sequence). Trimming cost V 5 bases and J 9 bases, with 11 bases left between them. The CDR3 extends over 13 amino acids. CDR3 loop: CASSLSRLSPLHF. CDR3 bases: TGTGCCAGCAGCCTTTCTAGACTTTCACCCCTCCACTTT.